Listed here are 29 T cell receptor beta chains from one sample, sequenced in a study of blood T cell repertoires in COVID-19. Using immunoSEQ multiplex PCR, the repertoire was profiled, and TCRdb retains in-frame clones only, with some absent. Of 100,000 to 150,000 clones listed, about 80% are singletons. Sequenced: peripheral blood. Source of these receptors: a woman aged 45-59 years with acute or convalescent COVID-19.

V is TRBV4-2 and J is TRBJ2-5, with D possibly TRBD1 on 6 matching bases. The V and J ends lost 4 bases and 5 bases respectively, with 14 bases between them. The germline gives CDR1 LGHNA, CDR2 YNFKEQ. This CDR3 region has 14 residues. In nucleotides, the CDR3 is TGTGCCAGCAGCCCCGGGACATCAGAGGAGACCCAGTACTTC. Translated, it gives CASSPGTSEETQYF.

Turning to this clone: The CDR3 ends on some other residue instead of the conserved phenylalanine or tryptophan, so this is likely a read error. The DNA is left out, because the CDR3 cannot be placed on it with certainty; the CDR3 is given as TCRdb lists it. V is TRBV28 and J is TRBJ2-4; the DNA was not compared with TRBD2, the D call given in the table. The CDR3 comprises 9 residues, both ends counted. Germline V gene sequence: CDR1 MDHEN, CDR2 SYDVKM. The CDR3 loop is CASSCLAGV.

This clone showed up just once. This rearrangement joins TRBV20-1 to TRBJ2-5; TRBD2 is a possible D gene (6 bases). V lost 3 bases and J lost 5, with 19 bases in between. The CDR3 length is 15 residues. CDR1 is DFQATT and CDR2 is SNEGSKA in the germline V gene (reference sequence). The CDR3 reads CSASVIGTAIETQYF. As DNA, the CDR3 is TGCAGTGCTAGTGTTATCGGGACTGCCATCGAGACCCAGTACTTC.

This clone turned up a few times. This chain uses TRBV11-1 with TRBJ1-1, with a tentative D call TRBD1 (6 bases). CDR3 length: 14 amino acids. Deletions cut 7 bases from V and 5 bases from J, with 17 bases between. Germline CDR1 and CDR2: SGHAT and FQDESV (reference sequence). The CDR3 protein is CASTTTTGKTEAFF. The CDR3 DNA sequence: TGTGCCAGCACGACAACCACAGGGAAAACTGAAGCTTTCTTT. Looking up the rest from reference TRBV11-1 and TRBJ1-1 gives the full variable domain: EAEVAQSPRYKITEKSQAVAFWCDPISGHATLYWYRQILGQGPELLVQFQDESVVDDSQLPKDRFSAERLKGVDSTLKIQPAELGDSAMYLCASTTTTGKTEAFFGQGTRLTVV.

This chain uses TRBV7-9 with TRBJ2-3; 11 bases align to TRBD2. The CDR3 runs 17 residues. Germline V gene sequence: CDR1 SEHNR, CDR2 FQNEAQ (reference sequence). Trimming removed 4 bases from V and 0 bases from J; junction bases left unmatched: 6. CDR3: CASSSPIAGGSTDTQYF. DNA for the CDR3: TGTGCCAGCAGCTCGCCGATAGCGGGAGGGAGCACAGATACGCAGTATTTT.

The table lists this clone with a few counts. The DNA for the CDR3 is TGTGCCAGCAGTTCCCCTTCCGACACTGAAGCTTTCTTT. Its protein is CASSSPSDTEAFF. The rearrangement joins TRBV2 to TRBJ1-1; no definite D call. The ends were cut back, 5 bases at V and 3 bases at J, with 10 bases in the middle. Germline-derived CDR1 and CDR2 are SNHLY and FYNNEI. The CDR3 is made up of 13 amino acids.

This clone was picked up one time. A read error may account for a junction end that differs from germline. The rearrangement links TRBV7-9 to TRBJ1-1; perhaps TRBD1 as D (6 bases). In germline, CDR1 is SEHNR, CDR2 FQNEAQ (reference sequence). The CDR3 extends over 14 amino acids. CDR3 sequence (DNA): TGTGCCAGCAGCCCCTTGGACAGCAACAATGAAGCTTTCTTT. Its protein product is CASSPLDSNNEAFF.

The rearrangement uses TRBV7-8 and TRBJ2-5, with 13 bases lining up with TRBD2. Germline V gene lookup returns CDR1 SGHVS and CDR2 FQNEAQ. J lost 3 bases, V lost 6 bases, and 4 bases had no gene match. The CDR3 consists of 15 residues. The DNA of the CDR3 is TGTGCCAGCAGATCGGGACTAGCGGGGAAAGAGACCCAGTACTTC. Protein sequence: CASRSGLAGKETQYF.

This chain uses TRBV5-1 with TRBJ2-2, with TRBD2 identical over 9 bases. Per the germline V gene, CDR1 is SGHRS and CDR2 is YFSETQ. The CDR3 consists of 14 residues. Trimming removed 3 bases from V and 7 bases from J; junction bases left unmatched: 4. CDR3 region: CASSSSGMDGELFF. In nucleotides, the CDR3 is TGCGCCAGCAGCTCTAGCGGGATGGACGGGGAGCTGTTTTTT.

V usage is TRBV20-1 and J usage is TRBJ1-4, with D maybe TRBD1 (5 bases). This CDR3 has 14 residues. V lost 3 bases and J 7 bases, leaving 15 bases between the germline ends. CDR1 is DFQATT and CDR2 is SNEGSKA in the germline V gene (reference sequence). The CDR3 sequence is CSASARASGEKLFF. The CDR3 DNA reads as TGCAGTGCTAGTGCCAGGGCCTCTGGTGAAAAACTGTTTTTT.

The J gene is TRBJ1-2, the V gene TRBV18; D unclear. This CDR3 contains 15 residues. V gave up 6 bases and J gave up 2 bases, with 16 bases separating them. CDR1 and CDR2 (germline): KGHSH, LQKENI. The CDR3 sequence is CASSRTGNGNYGYTF. For the CDR3, the DNA is TGTGCCAGCTCCCGGACCGGGAACGGCAACTATGGCTACACCTTC.

This chain joins TRBV19 and TRBJ1-1; D is possibly TRBD1 (6 bases). The V end lost 4 bases, the J end lost 4 bases, and 10 bases lay between the germline ends. CDR1 and CDR2 from the germline V gene are LNHDA and SQIVND (reference sequence). The CDR3 sequence is 13 residues long. The CDR3 bases are TGTGCCAGTAGTAAGACAGGAACCACTGAAGCTTTCTTT. Translation gives CASSKTGTTEAFF.

The V and J genes are TRBV20-1 and TRBJ2-3; TRBD1 aligns across 11 bases. This CDR3 has 18 residues. Germline V gene sequence: CDR1 DFQATT, CDR2 SNEGSKA (reference sequence). The V segment lost 3 bases and the J segment 1 base; nucleotides outside the gene matches: 12. The CDR3: CSASWTGGKVMGTDTQYF. CDR3 DNA: TGCAGTGCTAGTTGGACAGGGGGCAAAGTTATGGGCACAGATACGCAGTATTTT.

J is TRBJ2-1 and V is TRBV30; 10 bases fit TRBD2. This CDR3 region has 13 residues. J lost 10 bases, V lost 3 bases, and 6 bases had no gene match. CDR1 GTSNPN and CDR2 SVGIG come from the germline V gene (reference sequence). CDR3 in amino acids: CAWRRSGGAEQFF. CDR3 coding DNA: TGTGCCTGGAGGCGGAGCGGGGGGGCAGAGCAGTTCTTC.

DNA for the CDR3: TGTGCCTGGAAGACTAGCGGCAGCACAGATACGCAGTATTTT. Protein sequence: CAWKTSGSTDTQYF. The chain combines TRBV30 with TRBJ2-3; 9 bases match TRBD2. The CDR3 covers 14 residues. Germline trimming cut 4 bases from V and 0 bases from J; bases unmatched to any gene: 2. Germline-derived CDR1 and CDR2 are GTSNPN and SVGIG (reference sequence).

The rearrangement uses TRBV5-5 and TRBJ1-2; perhaps TRBD1 as D (5 bases). Germline V CDR1 and CDR2: SGHKS, YYEKEE (reference sequence). Trimming cost V 4 bases and J 4 bases, with 11 bases left between them. The CDR3 runs to 13 residues. The CDR3 spells CASSIGQRYGYTF. The CDR3 coding sequence is TGTGCCAGCAGCATAGGACAACGCTATGGCTACACCTTC.

The rearrangement links TRBV5-8 to TRBJ2-7; D ambiguous. This CDR3 contains 14 residues. Germline lookup yields CDR1 SGHTS and CDR2 YDEGEE. Trimming removed 1 base at V and 1 base at J, with 9 bases between. CDR3 DNA: TGTGCCAGCAGCTTGATCCGGTCTTCCTACGAGCAGTACTTC. Translation gives CASSLIRSSYEQYF. Variable domain in full (rest from reference TRBV5-8 and TRBJ2-7): EAGVTQSPTHLIKTRGQQATLRCSPISGHTSVYWYQQALGLGLQFLLWYDEGEERNRGNFPPRFSGRQFPNYSSELNVNALELEDSALYLCASSLIRSSYEQYFGPGTRLTVT.

This clone was found once. V gene TRBV7-2 combines with J gene TRBJ2-7; 10 nucleotides match TRBD2. The V segment lost 6 bases and the J segment 4 bases; nucleotides outside the gene matches: 9. Germline-derived CDR1 and CDR2 are SGHTA and FQGNSA. The CDR3 runs to 15 residues. The CDR3 here is CASRQDPSGSYEQYF. The CDR3 DNA follows: TGTGCCAGCAGGCAAGACCCTAGCGGGAGTTACGAGCAGTACTTC.

Of note for this clone: Mismatch with germline at one junction end may stem from a read error. The same CDR3 also results from other DNA sequences found in this sample. This chain joins TRBV7-6 and TRBJ2-3; TRBD2 matches at 13 bases. The CDR3 has 17 residues. The germline V gene has CDR1 SGHVS and CDR2 FNYEAQ. The CDR3 region has the DNA TGTGCCAGCAGCTCGGTGGGACTAGCGGGGAGCACAGATACGCAGTATTTC. Its protein product is CASSSVGLAGSTDTQYF.

In nucleotides, the CDR3 is TGTGCCAGCAGCTTAGGACAGGGGCGCCACGAGCAGTACTTC. Translating it yields CASSLGQGRHEQYF. The chain links TRBV7-2 to TRBJ2-7; 8 bases agree with TRBD1. CDR3 length: 14 amino acids. The ends lost 1 base at V and 5 bases at J; junction bases unmatched: 4. Germline V gene sequence: CDR1 SGHTA, CDR2 FQGNSA.

The J gene is TRBJ2-4, the V gene TRBV28; TRBD2 is a possible D gene (6 bases). V was trimmed by 5 bases and J by 3 bases, leaving 8 bases between them. The CDR3 runs to 13 residues. Germline CDR1 MDHEN, CDR2 SYDVKM. CDR3 bases: TGTGCCAGCAGTCCGGACTACAAAAACATTCAGTACTTC. Its protein is CASSPDYKNIQYF.

The chain links TRBV10-3 to TRBJ2-1, with a tentative D call TRBD2 (5 bases). Trimming took off 3 bases at V and 2 bases at J, with 11 bases between the two ends. Germline values: CDR1 ENHRY, CDR2 SYGVKD. The CDR3 covers 15 residues. The CDR3 nucleotides read TGTGCCATCAGTGAAGCGGAGTCCACCTACAATGAGCAGTTCTTC. This sequence encodes CAISEAESTYNEQFF.

The chain carries TRBV7-6 and TRBJ2-2, with 9 nucleotides matching TRBD2. V trimming: 0 bases; J trimming: 2 bases; junction bases outside the gene matches: 1. Per the germline V gene, CDR1 is SGHVS and CDR2 is FNYEAQ. This CDR3 contains 16 residues. The CDR3, as DNA: TGTGCCAGCAGCTTAGCTAGCGGGAGAAACACCGGGGAGCTGTTTTTT. Amino acids: CASSLASGRNTGELFF.

The rearrangement uses TRBV19 and TRBJ1-1, with D possibly being TRBD1 (5 bases). This CDR3 comprises 13 residues. Germline lookup yields CDR1 LNHDA and CDR2 SQIVND (reference sequence). The V gene lost 6 bases and the J gene lost 4 bases, with 12 bases spanning the gap. CDR3 sequence: CASRLGGGTEAFF. The CDR3 coding sequence is TGTGCCAGTAGATTGGGGGGAGGCACTGAAGCTTTCTTT.

This rearrangement joins TRBV18 to TRBJ2-7, with a weak D call TRBD2 (6 bases). The CDR3 consists of 12 residues. Germline loops: CDR1 KGHSH, CDR2 LQKENI. Trimming removed 6 bases from V and 7 bases from J, with 13 bases in between. The CDR3 spells CASSRDSQEQYF. The CDR3 bases are TGTGCCAGCTCTCGGGACTCCCAAGAGCAGTACTTC.

The J gene is TRBJ2-3, the V gene TRBV5-8; 12 bases map to TRBD2. Per germline, CDR1 SGHTS and CDR2 YDEGEE. The CDR3 has 16 amino acids. J lost 5 bases, V lost 4 bases, and 8 bases had no gene match. The CDR3 DNA reads as TGTGCCAGCAGCACTGGGACTAGCGGGTCATTAGATACGCAGTATTTT. Its protein product is CASSTGTSGSLDTQYF.

This chain joins TRBV15 and TRBJ1-1; no firm D call. Germline V gene data show CDR1 as LNHNV and CDR2 as YYDKDF (reference sequence). The V end was cut by 1 base, the J end by 5 bases, with 8 bases between. The CDR3 is made up of 13 amino acids. The CDR3: CATSRVGGTEAFF. CDR3 coding DNA: TGTGCCACCAGCAGAGTTGGCGGGACTGAAGCTTTCTTT.

J is TRBJ2-7 and V is TRBV15; 10 bases line up with TRBD1. V gave up 2 bases and J gave up 3 bases; unmatched junction bases: 4. The CDR3 sequence is 15 residues long. Germline CDR1 is LNHNV and CDR2 is YYDKDF (reference sequence). The DNA of the CDR3 is TGTGCCACCAGCAGAAGCCGGGACAGGGGCTACGAGCAGTACTTC. Translation: CATSRSRDRGYEQYF.

The rearrangement uses TRBV4-1 and TRBJ1-1, with D perhaps matching TRBD1 (5 bases). Per the germline V gene, CDR1 is MGHRA and CDR2 is YSYEKL. CDR3 length: 16 residues. V dropped 0 bases and J dropped 1 base, with 12 bases sitting between them. CDR3 region: CASSQEQGLWNTEAFF. Here the CDR3 DNA reads TGCGCCAGCAGCCAAGAGCAGGGTCTGTGGAACACTGAAGCTTTCTTT.